Listed below are T cell receptor beta chains from one sample, sequenced in a study of cytomegalovirus exposure and HLA in healthy donors. Generated by immunoSEQ multiplex PCR, the TCRdb table keeps only in-frame clones and is missing some. In the table there are under 200,000 clones, roughly four fifths of which are singletons. The sample comprised PBMCs. The receptors stem from a woman in her 50s in good health and CMV-seronegative. Both conserved end residues are part of each CDR3. Fields, in order: V gene, clone size, J gene, D gene, CDR3 DNA, CDR3 protein. D genes are given only for firm matches. Clone sizes are given selectively: once, few, many, or a class where the clone is expanded.

V: TRBV5-4
size: -
J: TRBJ1-1
D: TRBD1
DNA: TGTGCCAGCAGCGGCGGGACAGGGTATCCTGAAGCTTTCTTT
CDR3: CASSGGTGYPEAFF

V: TRBV7-9
size: -
J: TRBJ2-3
D: -
DNA: TGTGCCAGCAGCGGAGGACTGCGTACGCAGTATTTT
CDR3: CASSGGLRTQYF

V: TRBV9
size: -
J: TRBJ1-3
D: TRBD1
DNA: TGTGCCAGCAGCGTAGCAGGGACAGGGGTCTCTGGAAACACCATATATTTT
CDR3: CASSVAGTGVSGNTIYF

V: TRBV2
size: -
J: TRBJ2-7
D: -
DNA: TGTGCCAGCAGGGGGGGTGGATTCGAATACGAGCAGTACTTC
CDR3: CASRGGGFEYEQYF

V: TRBV6-6
size: -
J: TRBJ1-3
D: -
DNA: TGTGCCAGCAGACAAGGTGGAGGTTCTGGAAACACCATATATTTT
CDR3: CASRQGGGSGNTIYF

V: TRBV15
size: -
J: TRBJ2-2
D: -
DNA: TGTGCCACCAGCCGCAGGGAATTCGAGCTGTTTTTT
CDR3: CATSRREFELFF

V: TRBV20-1
size: -
J: TRBJ2-7
D: -
DNA: TGCAGTGCTAGAGGAGGGTACGAGCAGTACTTC
CDR3: CSARGGYEQYF

V: TRBV6-6
size: -
J: TRBJ1-1
D: TRBD1
DNA: TGTGCCAGCAGTTACTCTAGGGGGCAAATCCGCGCTTTCTTT
CDR3: CASSYSRGQIRAFF

V: TRBV19
size: -
J: TRBJ1-2
D: -
DNA: TGTGCCAGTAGCCCATTGAGGGGGTTAGAAGGAGGCTACACCTTC
CDR3: CASSPLRGLEGGYTF

V: TRBV27
size: -
J: TRBJ2-2
D: -
DNA: TGTGCCAGCAAGCGGAGGACAGAAAACACCGGGGAGCTGTTTTTT
CDR3: CASKRRTENTGELFF

V: TRBV10-3
size: -
J: TRBJ2-5
D: TRBD2
DNA: TGTGCCATCAGTGACGGGACTAGCGGGGGAGTTCAAGAGACCCAGTACTTC
CDR3: CAISDGTSGGVQETQYF

V: TRBV9
size: once
J: TRBJ1-4
D: -
DNA: TGTGCCAGCAGCTCCTCGGGGGCAACTAATGAAAAACTGTTTTTT
CDR3: CASSSSGATNEKLFF

V: TRBV10-2
size: -
J: TRBJ2-7
D: -
DNA: TGCGCCAGCAGTGACTACTCCTACGAGCAGTACTTC
CDR3: CASSDYSYEQYF

V: TRBV27
size: once
J: TRBJ2-1
D: -
DNA: TGTGCCAGCAAAACGGAAACGGGATACAATGAGCAGTTCTTC
CDR3: CASKTETGYNEQFF

V: TRBV18
size: -
J: TRBJ1-5
D: TRBD1
DNA: TGTGCCAGCTCACCTTGGACAGGGGAACAGCCCCAGCATTTT
CDR3: CASSPWTGEQPQHF

V: TRBV9
size: -
J: TRBJ1-4
D: TRBD1
DNA: TGTGCCAGCAGCGGAGACAGGGGAGCAAATGAAAAACTGTTTTTT
CDR3: CASSGDRGANEKLFF

V: TRBV5-3
size: -
J: TRBJ1-2
D: -
DNA: TGTGCCAGAAGGACAGGTGCTAACTATGGCTACACCTTC
CDR3: CARRTGANYGYTF

V: TRBV13
size: few
J: TRBJ1-3
D: TRBD1
DNA: TGTGCCAGCAGCTCGGGTAGGGGGCCTGGAAACACCATATATTTT
CDR3: CASSSGRGPGNTIYF

V: TRBV2
size: -
J: TRBJ1-2
D: -
DNA: TGTGCTAGCAGCAATCTCGTGGGCTCTGGATATGGCTACACCTTC
CDR3: CASSNLVGSGYGYTF